This TCR delta chain was observed in a study of Vδ1+ human thymocytes. Study-level findings and limits: Around 20% of thymic delta-chain sequences were Vdelta2, with few Vdelta3, unlike blood Vdelta1+ controls. Highly polyclonal TRG and TRD repertoires with Gaussian CDR3 length distributions appeared in thymus. Many TRG clonotypes were shared between donors; TRD repertoires were essentially private.

The template was reverse-transcribed extracted RNA. CDR3 amplicons came from multiplex PCR with pooled V-gene forward and constant-region reverse primers. TCRdb redid the clone calls on the multiplex PCR reads with CATT. The sample includes about 55,000 delta-chain clones, roughly 15% of them seen just once. The CDR3 length is 20 residues. Per germline, CDR1 TSWWSYY and CDR2 QGS. The V end lost 0 bases, the J end lost 2 bases, and 25 bases lay between the germline ends. In its sample, this clone was seen a few times. The antigen is undetermined. The sequencing sample was made of Vdelta1+ gamma-delta thymocytes from the thymus. The subset is: FACS-sorted CD3+ TCRalphabeta- TCRVdelta1+ TCRVdelta2- thymocytes. The clonotype comes from a boy under three years old who had congenital heart surgery. J is TRDJ1 and V is TRDV1; D is possibly TRDD3 (8 bases). CDR3 in DNA: TGTGCTCTTGGGGAACTCATTTCCTACGTGGGGGATCTGTGTACCGATAAACTCATCTTT. This translates into CALGELISYVGDLCTDKLIF.